These T cell receptor beta chains were read from a single sample in a study of CD8 T cells in Susac syndrome. TCRdb called the immunoSEQ multiplex PCR reads again in MiXCR, with one record for every CDR3 protein. The repertoire holds 140,000 or so distinct CDR3 sequences, with approximately 94% as singletons. Sequencing input: CD4+ T cells from PBMCs. The receptors here all came from a human donor with Susac syndrome. Each CDR3 is given with its conserved first and last residue. A D gene is named only where the DNA matches it firmly. Clone size is given for some rows only: seen once, a few or many times, or a class if the clone is expanded.

V gene	D gene	J gene	clone size	CDR3 protein	CDR3 DNA
TRBV7-3	-	TRBJ1-2	-	CASSLGARSGHGYTF	TGTGCCAGCAGCTTAGGGGCGAGGAGTGGGCATGGCTACACCTTC
TRBV29-1	TRBD1	TRBJ2-1	-	CSVQGGQTPSYNEQFF	TGCAGCGTTCAAGGGGGCCAGACCCCTTCCTACAATGAGCAGTTCTTC
TRBV20-1	-	TRBJ2-1	-	CSARSLDGNNEQFF	TGCAGTGCTAGATCCCTGGACGGGAACAATGAGCAGTTCTTC
TRBV6-6	TRBD1	TRBJ1-1	-	CASSFTDRATEAFF	TGTGCCAGCAGTTTTACCGACAGGGCCACTGAAGCTTTCTTT
TRBV6-6	TRBD2	TRBJ2-3	few	CASRSGGATDTQYF	TGTGCCAGCAGGAGCGGGGGGGCTACAGATACGCAGTATTTT
TRBV9	-	TRBJ2-6	-	CASSVVLGGGANVLTF	TGTGCCAGCAGCGTAGTGCTGGGAGGTGGGGCCAACGTCCTGACTTTC
TRBV20-1	-	TRBJ1-5	-	CSASLNRVNQPQHF	TGCAGTGCTAGCCTTAACAGGGTAAATCAGCCCCAGCATTTT
TRBV29-1	-	TRBJ1-2	-	CSVESPAVRGYTF	TGCAGCGTTGAGAGTCCCGCGGTGCGAGGCTACACCTTC
TRBV20-1	-	TRBJ2-3	-	CSAPAGYSTDTQYF	TGCAGTGCCCCAGCGGGTTATAGCACAGATACGCAGTATTTT
TRBV20-1	-	TRBJ1-5	-	CSARTSTQYSNQPQHF	TGCAGTGCTAGAACCTCCACGCAGTATAGCAATCAGCCCCAGCATTTT
TRBV20-1	-	TRBJ1-2	-	CSASHRTYGYTF	TGCAGTGCTTCGCACAGGACCTATGGCTACACCTTC
TRBV5-4	-	TRBJ2-7	-	CASSSTGPPYEQYF	TGTGCCAGCAGCTCGACAGGCCCTCCCTACGAGCAGTACTTC
TRBV20-1	TRBD2	TRBJ2-3	-	CSAIPAGLAGGTDTQYF	TGCAGTGCTATCCCGGCTGGACTAGCGGGGGGAACAGATACGCAGTATTTT
TRBV29-1	-	TRBJ2-7	-	CSVEETADYEQYF	TGCAGCGTTGAAGAAACAGCAGACTACGAGCAGTACTTC
TRBV7-8	TRBD1	TRBJ2-1	once	CASSLGGGMYNEQFF	TGTGCCAGCAGCTTAGGAGGGGGCATGTACAATGAGCAGTTCTTC
TRBV6-1	TRBD2	TRBJ2-7	-	CASSEAMREGIEQYF	TGTGCCAGCAGTGAAGCGATGCGGGAGGGGATCGAGCAGTACTTC
TRBV18	-	TRBJ2-5	-	CASSPVGGPGETQYF	TGTGCCAGCTCACCGGTCGGCGGACCCGGGGAGACCCAGTACTTC
TRBV29-1	-	TRBJ1-4	-	CSVVSDGEKLFF	TGCAGCGTTGTGTCTGATGGTGAAAAACTGTTTTTT
TRBV20-1	-	TRBJ2-1	-	CSATTPPAYNEQFF	TGCAGTGCTACAACTCCCCCCGCATACAATGAGCAGTTCTTC
TRBV15	-	TRBJ2-3	-	CATSRETDTQYF	TGTGCCACCAGCAGAGAAACAGATACGCAGTATTTT
TRBV5-1	TRBD2	TRBJ2-1	-	CASSLSTGGRGNEQFF	TGCGCCAGCAGCTTGTCTACGGGGGGGCGAGGCAATGAGCAGTTCTTC
TRBV5-1	-	TRBJ2-3	-	CASSLAGAGSSMQYF	TGCGCCAGCAGCTTAGCGGGCGCCGGGTCCTCGATGCAGTATTTT
TRBV6-2/TRBV6-3	-	TRBJ2-7	-	CASSYSNGGEQYF	TGTGCCAGCAGTTACTCGAACGGCGGGGAGCAGTACTTC
TRBV29-1	-	TRBJ2-2	once	CSVDGAFPGELFF	TGCAGCGTTGATGGGGCGTTCCCCGGGGAGCTGTTTTTT
TRBV3-1	TRBD2	TRBJ2-5	-	CASSQDGLAGLYQETQYF	TGTGCCAGCAGCCAAGATGGACTAGCGGGATTGTACCAAGAGACCCAGTACTTC
TRBV2	TRBD1	TRBJ2-5	few	CASSLTGGETQYF	TGTGCCAGCAGTTTGACAGGGGGAGAGACCCAGTACTTC
TRBV28	TRBD2	TRBJ2-5	-	CASSISGRSIETQYF	TGTGCCAGCAGCATCAGCGGGAGGTCCATAGAGACCCAGTACTTC
TRBV4-1	-	TRBJ2-7	-	CASSQAHGQTYEQYF	TGCGCCAGCAGCCAAGCCCACGGACAGACCTACGAGCAGTACTTC